The clone carrying this T cell receptor (beta chain) was picked up a small number of times. Its target is not known. Trimming removed 7 bases from V and 4 bases from J; junction bases left unmatched: 5. Germline-derived CDR1 and CDR2 are SQVTM and ANQGSEA. The CDR3 is 13 residues long. Sequencing used immunoSEQ multiplex PCR; TCRdb keeps in-frame clones, though not all of them. The sample shows about 67,000 clones, 75% to 85% of them seen only once. This entry comes from a study of OX40 agonist ivuxolimab in advanced cancers. In the study overall: The dose-escalation cohort had hepatocellular carcinoma, melanoma, renal cell or head and neck cancer. General study results and limits: Clonal expansion among partial responders at 0.1-3.0 mg/kg ranked near the lowest.

The material sequenced was CD4+ or CD8+ T cells sorted from blood, taken in a trial of the OX40 agonist ivuxolimab. The chain recombines TRBV29-1 with TRBJ1-2, with TRBD1 matching over 11 bases. The receptor was isolated from an adult with an advanced solid tumor such as melanoma, head and neck, liver or kidney cancer. This CDR3 is CSAGQGAGYGYTF. CDR3 DNA sequence: TGCAGCGCTGGACAGGGGGCTGGCTATGGCTACACCTTC.